The sequence of this TCR beta chain was determined in a study of T cells in Graves' hyperthyroidism and ophthalmopathy. Authors of the study amplified TCR beta CDR3 regions from RNA transcripts. TCR CDR3 underwent first-round RT-PCR with the HTBI primer set. TCRdb called the multiplex PCR reads again in MiXCR, with one record for every CDR3 protein. The sample lists fewer than 750,000 distinct CDR3 sequences, around 15% seen once, with approximately 12% in the top ten. V lost 4 bases, J lost 12 bases, and 6 bases stayed unmatched. The V gene's germline CDR1 is MNHNS and CDR2 SASEGT. The CDR3 has 14 amino acids. In regard to this clonotype: Its antigen is as yet unknown.

Uncontrolled infection, other autoimmune disease, pregnancy or lactation led to exclusion. Study-level points and caveats: Also found in blood were most expanded thyroid clonotypes above 0.001. A median 6.5 months before onset, the model predicted ophthalmopathy.

The chain couples TRBV6-1 to TRBJ2-1; TRBD2 aligns across 13 bases. The source material was blood. This TCR was recovered from a woman aged 45-65 years with Graves' ophthalmopathy. The CDR3 here is CASSARTSGSRQFF. The CDR3, as DNA: TGTGCCAGCAGTGCGCGGACTAGCGGGAGTCGGCAGTTCTTC.